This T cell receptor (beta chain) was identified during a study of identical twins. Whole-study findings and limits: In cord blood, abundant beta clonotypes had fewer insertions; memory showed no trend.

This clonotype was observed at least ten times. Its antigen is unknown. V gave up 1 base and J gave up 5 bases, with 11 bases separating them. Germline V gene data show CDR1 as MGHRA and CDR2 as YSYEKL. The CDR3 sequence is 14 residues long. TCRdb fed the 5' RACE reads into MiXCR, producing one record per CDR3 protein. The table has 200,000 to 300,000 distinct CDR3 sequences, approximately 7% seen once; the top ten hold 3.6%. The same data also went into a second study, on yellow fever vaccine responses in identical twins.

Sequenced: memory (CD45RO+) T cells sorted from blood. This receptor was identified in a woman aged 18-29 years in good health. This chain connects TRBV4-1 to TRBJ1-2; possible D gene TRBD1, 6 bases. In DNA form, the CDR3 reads TGCGCCAGCAGCCAAGGGGGGGGCAATTATGGCTACACCTTC. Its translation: CASSQGGGNYGYTF.